The clone carrying this T cell receptor beta chain was recorded at least ten times. The antigen remains undetermined. Patients between 18 and 65 years old had hyperthyroidism, newly diagnosed and lasting under 2 months. Exclusions: uncontrolled infection, other autoimmune disease, pregnancy, lactation. From RNA transcripts, TCR beta CDR3 regions were amplified. When the TCR CDR3 underwent first-round RT-PCR, the HTBI primer set was used. MiXCR, run by TCRdb on the multiplex PCR reads, gives a single entry per CDR3 protein. The sample carries roughly 290,000 distinct CDR3 sequences, roughly 15% recorded once. Germline V CDR1 and CDR2: DFQATT, SNEGSKA (reference sequence). The trim removed 4 bases at V and 5 bases at J, leaving 10 bases unmatched. The CDR3 runs 14 residues. The sample belongs to a study of T cells in Graves' hyperthyroidism and ophthalmopathy. The wider study: Prior to any treatment, at the point of initial diagnosis, peripheral blood was collected.

Overall study results and limits: Most expanded thyroid clonotypes above 0.001 recurred in blood.

The receptor comes from a middle-aged woman with Graves' hyperthyroidism. V and J are TRBV20-1 and TRBJ2-7; 8 nucleotides match TRBD2. Material: blood. This CDR3 is CSAISGTRTDEQYF. CDR3 in DNA: TGCAGTGCTATAAGCGGGACTAGGACGGACGAGCAGTACTTC.